This T cell receptor (beta chain) was sequenced in a study of blood T cell repertoires in COVID-19. About the research overall: Some COVID-19 samples were acute and others convalescent; all came from the United States, Italy and Spain. Sample material is recorded as cDNA or gDNA derived from T cells, B-cell-depleted T cells, or PBMCs.

How the authors handled the data: Cell counts per sample came from amplifying reference gene primers. Generated by immunoSEQ multiplex PCR, the TCRdb table keeps only in-frame clones and is missing some. V and J calls and clone size are as listed in that table; D and trimming were resolved from the DNA. In the table there are roughly 150,000 clones, under 85% of which are singletons. The CDR3 is 16 amino acids. The ends lost 4 bases at V and 7 bases at J; junction bases unmatched: 10. Germline V gene lookup returns CDR1 MDHEN and CDR2 SYDVKM. The chain combines TRBV28 with TRBJ2-2; TRBD1 agrees at 9 bases. Sequenced: peripheral blood. The sequence was collected from an older man with acute or convalescent COVID-19. CDR3 sequence (DNA): TGTGCCAGCAGTTGGGGGACAGGGACGGTTATCGGGGAGCTGTTTTTT. Translation: CASSWGTGTVIGELFF. Supplemented by reference TRBV28 and TRBJ2-2, the full variable domain reads DVKVTQSSRYLVKRTGEKVFLECVQDMDHENMFWYRQDPGLGLRLIYFSYDVKMKEKGDIPEGYSVSREKKERFSLILESASTNQTSMYLCASSWGTGTVIGELFFGEGSRLTVL.